The clone carrying this TCR beta chain occurred once. Its specificity is unknown. A junction end diverges from the germline sequence, so it may reflect a read error. These data are taken from a study of T cell repertoires and HLA-DP antigens. Study overall: One alloantigen had ten groove amino acid differences from self, the other one.

Study findings and constraints: No separate analysis of naive versus memory CD4+ cells was done.

Germline values: CDR1 LGHNA, CDR2 YSLEER. The CDR3 totals 17 residues. The table came from immunoSEQ multiplex PCR; TCRdb's copy has only in-frame clones and leaves some out. The table records about 73,000 clones, over 75% of them present only once. Average purity of the negatively selected CD4+ T cells was 95% to 98%. What was sequenced was CD4+ T cells from PBMCs. The gene calls are TRBV4-3 and TRBJ2-2; TRBD1 might be the D (6 bases). This clonotype originated in a man aged 55 to 70 in good health and CMV-seronegative. Here the CDR3 reads CASRQGPGQINTGELFF. CDR3 bases: TGCGCCAGCAGACAAGGACCCGGACAGATTAACACCGGGGAGCTGTTTTTT.